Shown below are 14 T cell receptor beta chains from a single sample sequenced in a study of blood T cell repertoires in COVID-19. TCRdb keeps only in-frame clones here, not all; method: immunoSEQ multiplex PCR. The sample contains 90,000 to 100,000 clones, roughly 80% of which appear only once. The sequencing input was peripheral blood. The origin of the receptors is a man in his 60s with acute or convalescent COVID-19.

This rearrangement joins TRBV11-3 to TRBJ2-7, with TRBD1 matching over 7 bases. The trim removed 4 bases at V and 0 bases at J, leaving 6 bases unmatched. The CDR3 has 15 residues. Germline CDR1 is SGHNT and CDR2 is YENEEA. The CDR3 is CASSSRQGPSYEQYF. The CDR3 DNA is TGTGCCAGCAGCTCCCGACAGGGTCCCTCCTACGAGCAGTACTTC.

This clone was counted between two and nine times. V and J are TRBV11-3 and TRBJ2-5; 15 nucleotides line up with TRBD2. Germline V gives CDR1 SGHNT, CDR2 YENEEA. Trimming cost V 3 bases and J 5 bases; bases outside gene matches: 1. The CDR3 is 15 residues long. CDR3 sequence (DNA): TGTGCCAGCAGCTTCGGGACTAGCGGGAGGGAGACCCAGTACTTC. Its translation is CASSFGTSGRETQYF. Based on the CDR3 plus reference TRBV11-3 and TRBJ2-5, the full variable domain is EAGVVQSPRYKIIEKKQPVAFWCNPISGHNTLYWYLQNLGQGPELLIRYENEEAVDDSQLPKDRFSAERLKGVDSTLKIQPAELGDSAVYLCASSFGTSGRETQYFGPGTRLLVL.

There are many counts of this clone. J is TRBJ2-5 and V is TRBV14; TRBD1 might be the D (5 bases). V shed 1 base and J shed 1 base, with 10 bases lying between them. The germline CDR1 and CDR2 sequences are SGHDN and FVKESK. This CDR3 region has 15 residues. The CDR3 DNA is TGTGCCAGCAGCCAAGCCACAGGATCCCAAGAGACCCAGTACTTC. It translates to CASSQATGSQETQYF.

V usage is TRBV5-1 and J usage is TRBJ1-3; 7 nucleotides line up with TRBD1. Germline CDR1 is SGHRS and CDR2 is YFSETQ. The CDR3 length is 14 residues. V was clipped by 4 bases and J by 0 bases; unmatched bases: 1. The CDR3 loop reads CASSRTGSGNTIYF. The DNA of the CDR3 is TGCGCCAGCAGCCGGACAGGCTCTGGAAACACCATATATTTT.

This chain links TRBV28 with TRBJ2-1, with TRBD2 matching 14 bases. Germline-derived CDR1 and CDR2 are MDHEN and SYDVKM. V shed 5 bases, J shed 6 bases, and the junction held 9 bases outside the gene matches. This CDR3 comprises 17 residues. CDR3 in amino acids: CASSPRRLAGGGNEQFF. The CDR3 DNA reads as TGTGCCAGCAGTCCCCGGAGACTAGCGGGAGGGGGCAATGAGCAGTTCTTC.

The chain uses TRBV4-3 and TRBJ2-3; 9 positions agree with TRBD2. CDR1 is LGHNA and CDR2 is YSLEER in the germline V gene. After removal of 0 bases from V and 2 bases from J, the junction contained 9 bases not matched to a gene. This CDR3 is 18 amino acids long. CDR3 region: CASSQDGGLAHYTDTQYF. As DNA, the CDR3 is TGCGCCAGCAGCCAAGATGGGGGACTAGCTCATTACACAGATACGCAGTATTTT.

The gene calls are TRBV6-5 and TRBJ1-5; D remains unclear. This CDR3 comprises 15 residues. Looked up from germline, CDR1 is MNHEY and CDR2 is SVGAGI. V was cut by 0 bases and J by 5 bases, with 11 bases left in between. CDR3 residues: CASSYSGGRDQPQHF. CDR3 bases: TGTGCCAGCAGTTACTCGGGAGGTCGGGATCAGCCCCAGCATTTT.

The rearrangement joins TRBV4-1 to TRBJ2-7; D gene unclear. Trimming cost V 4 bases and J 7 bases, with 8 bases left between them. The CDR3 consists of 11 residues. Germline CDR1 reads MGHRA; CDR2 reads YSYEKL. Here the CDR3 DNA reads TGCGCCAGCAGCCTCTACGAGGAGCAGTACTTC. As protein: CASSLYEEQYF.

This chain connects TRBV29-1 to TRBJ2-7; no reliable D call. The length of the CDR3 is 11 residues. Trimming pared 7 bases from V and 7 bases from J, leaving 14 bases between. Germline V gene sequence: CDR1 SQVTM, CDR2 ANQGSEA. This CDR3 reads CSAVLKREQYF. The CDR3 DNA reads TGCAGCGCCGTACTTAAGAGGGAGCAGTACTTC.

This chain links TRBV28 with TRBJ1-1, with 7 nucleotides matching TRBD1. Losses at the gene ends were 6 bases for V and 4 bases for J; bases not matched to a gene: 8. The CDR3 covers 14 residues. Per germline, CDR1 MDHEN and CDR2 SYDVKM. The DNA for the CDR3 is TGTGCCAGCAGGCGGCAAGGGGGCGGCACTGAAGCTTTCTTT. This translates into CASRRQGGGTEAFF.

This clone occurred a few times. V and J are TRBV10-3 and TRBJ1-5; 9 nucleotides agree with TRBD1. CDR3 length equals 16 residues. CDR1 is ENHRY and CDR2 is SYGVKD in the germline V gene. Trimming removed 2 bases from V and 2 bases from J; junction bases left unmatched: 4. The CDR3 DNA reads TGTGCCATCAGTGAGGGGGGACAGGGTGGCAATCAGCCCCAGCATTTT. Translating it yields CAISEGGQGGNQPQHF.

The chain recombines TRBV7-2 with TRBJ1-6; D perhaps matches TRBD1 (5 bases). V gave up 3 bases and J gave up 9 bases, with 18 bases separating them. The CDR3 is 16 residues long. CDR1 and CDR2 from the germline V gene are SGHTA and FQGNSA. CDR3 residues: CASSLQGLGRISPLHF. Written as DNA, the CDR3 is TGTGCCAGCAGCTTGCAGGGTTTAGGGCGAATTTCACCCCTCCACTTT.

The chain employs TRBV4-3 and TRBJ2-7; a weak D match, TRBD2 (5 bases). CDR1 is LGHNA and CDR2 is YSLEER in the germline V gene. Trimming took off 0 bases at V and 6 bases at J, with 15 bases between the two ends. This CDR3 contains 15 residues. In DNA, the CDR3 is TGCGCCAGCAGCCAAGACGGACTTTACCCTTCCGAGCAGTACTTC. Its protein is CASSQDGLYPSEQYF.

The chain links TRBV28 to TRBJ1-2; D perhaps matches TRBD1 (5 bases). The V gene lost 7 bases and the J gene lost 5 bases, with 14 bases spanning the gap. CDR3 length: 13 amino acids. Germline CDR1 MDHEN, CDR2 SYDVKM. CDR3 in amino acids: CASNEDKPYGYTF. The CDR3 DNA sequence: TGTGCCAGCAATGAGGACAAACCATATGGCTACACCTTC.